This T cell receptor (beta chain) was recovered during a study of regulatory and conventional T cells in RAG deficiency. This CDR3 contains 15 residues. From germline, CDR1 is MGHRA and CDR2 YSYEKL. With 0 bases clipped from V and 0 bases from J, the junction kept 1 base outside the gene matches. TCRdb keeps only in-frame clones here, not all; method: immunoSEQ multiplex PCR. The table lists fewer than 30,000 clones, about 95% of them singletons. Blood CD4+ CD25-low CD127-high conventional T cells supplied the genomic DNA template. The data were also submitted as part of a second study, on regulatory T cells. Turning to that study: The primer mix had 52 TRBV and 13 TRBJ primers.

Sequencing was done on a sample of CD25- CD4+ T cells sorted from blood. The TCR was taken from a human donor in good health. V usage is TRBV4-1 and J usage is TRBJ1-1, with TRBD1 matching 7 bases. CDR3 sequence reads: CASSQEGTVNTEAFF. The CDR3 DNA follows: TGCGCCAGCAGCCAAGAGGGGACAGTGAACACTGAAGCTTTCTTT.